What follows is one TCR beta chain and its context. The germline gives CDR1 LGHNA, CDR2 YSLEER. The junction had 5 bases not matched to a gene; V was cut back by 4 bases and J by 0 bases. CDR3 length equals 16 residues. The sample is drawn from a study of technical replicates of blood from several donors. Repertoires were generated with immunoSEQ multiplex PCR, while TCRdb's copy carries only in-frame clones and drops some. The table lists 50,000 to 70,000 clones, approximately 88% of them singletons. The TCR was taken from a human donor in good health. Some clones in this sample may be carry-over from other donors' samples. The chain couples TRBV4-3 to TRBJ1-4, with 7 positions matching TRBD1. Material for sequencing was PBMCs. The CDR3 spells CASSRGTASTNEKLFF. The CDR3, as DNA: TGCGCCAGCAGCCGGGGGACAGCCTCAACTAATGAAAAACTGTTTTTT.